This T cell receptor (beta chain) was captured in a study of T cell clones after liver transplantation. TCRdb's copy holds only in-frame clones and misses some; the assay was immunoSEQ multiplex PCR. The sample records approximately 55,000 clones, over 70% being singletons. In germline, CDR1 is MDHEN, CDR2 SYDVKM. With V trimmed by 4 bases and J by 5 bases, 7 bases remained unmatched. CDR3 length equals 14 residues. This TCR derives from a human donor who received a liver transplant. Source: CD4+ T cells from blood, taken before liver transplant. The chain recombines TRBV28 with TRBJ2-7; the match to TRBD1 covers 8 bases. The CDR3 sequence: CASSSTGEVNEQYF. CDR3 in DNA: TGTGCCAGCAGTTCGACAGGGGAGGTCAACGAGCAGTACTTC.